The clone carrying this TCR beta chain was recorded only once. The antigen remains undetermined. The data were taken from a study of neoadjuvant anti-PD-1 for oral cavity cancer. Study-wide results and caveats: Non-responders to neoadjuvant nivolumab had significantly more clonal PBMC T cells than responders.

The time point: after neoadjuvant nivolumab, at surgical resection. Blood cells were analyzed directly, without culture or expansion. The CDR3 is 16 residues long. Trimming took off 0 bases at V and 7 bases at J, with 15 bases between the two ends. Germline V gives CDR1 MNHEY, CDR2 SVGAGI. Profiled with immunoSEQ multiplex PCR; TCRdb holds only in-frame clones, not every one. The sample shows approximately 15,000 clones, 60% to 80% of them seen only once. The material was PBMCs, obtained after nivolumab (anti-PD-1) treatment. This chain uses TRBV6-5 with TRBJ1-4, with unresolved D. The TCR sequence derives from a person aged 35-79 years with oral cavity squamous cell carcinoma. CDR3 in amino acids: CASSYSSALRSEKLFF. In DNA form, the CDR3 reads TGTGCCAGCAGTTACTCATCAGCTCTCCGGAGTGAAAAACTGTTTTTT.